The T cell receptor (beta chain) under discussion was sequenced for a study of regulatory T cells in long-lasting Graves disease. Investigators prepared the TCR beta libraries by applying iRepertoire HTBI primers and Arm-PCR of CDR3 regions. TCRdb called the multiplex PCR reads again in MiXCR, with one record for every CDR3 protein. The sample lists some 500,000 distinct CDR3 sequences; about 16% were seen once. This clonotype was seen a few times. CDR3 length equals 17 residues. With 0 bases clipped from V and 1 base from J, the junction kept 6 bases outside the gene matches. Germline-derived CDR1 and CDR2 are SGHTS and YDEGEE. As for time point: newly diagnosed GD, antithyroid drugs for less than 3 months. PBMCs provided the RNA from which the TCR library was made. The same data also went into a second study, on T cells in Graves' hyperthyroidism and ophthalmopathy.

This TCR derives from a woman aged 35-65 years with Graves disease. This material consisted of peripheral blood mononuclear cells (PBMCs), taken at new diagnosis, from a patient treated with antithyroid drugs. The chain has TRBV5-8 and TRBJ2-3, with 9 bases matching TRBD2. The CDR3 DNA follows: TGTGCCAGCAGCTTGGGTATTGCGGGGGGGCGCACAGATACGCAGTATTTT. Translation gives CASSLGIAGGRTDTQYF.